Presented here are 8 T cell receptor beta chains from one specimen sequenced in a study of blood T cell repertoires in COVID-19. TCRdb keeps only in-frame clones here, not all; method: immunoSEQ multiplex PCR. Found here are 100,000 to 150,000 clones, 79% of them singletons; the top ten hold approximately 35%. The specimen sequenced was peripheral blood. These receptors all come from a man aged 40-55 years with active or convalescent COVID-19.

This rearrangement joins TRBV9 to TRBJ2-6, with 11 nucleotides matching TRBD1. V trimming: 3 bases; J trimming: 3 bases; junction bases outside the gene matches: 5. The CDR3 has 17 amino acids. Germline V gene lookup returns CDR1 SGDLS and CDR2 YYNGEE. CDR3 amino acids: CASSGTGGAVGANVLTF. CDR3 coding DNA: TGTGCCAGCAGCGGGACAGGGGGCGCGGTTGGGGCCAACGTCCTGACTTTC.

For this clone: A much larger clone is a single base away; this may be a read error. The chain recombines TRBV14 with TRBJ1-6; no clear D. Germline CDR1 SGHDN, CDR2 FVKESK. The CDR3 is 17 amino acids. The CDR3 reads CASSQGTRSSHNSPLHF. CDR3 nucleotide sequence: TGTGCCAGCAGCCAAGGGACTAGGAGCTCCCATAATTCACCCCTCCACTTT.

The CDR3 sequence: CASSGGRGEKLFF. The CDR3 nucleotides are TGTGCCAGCAGTGGAGGGAGGGGGGAAAAACTGTTTTTT. The chain has TRBV27 and TRBJ1-4; possible D gene TRBD1, 6 bases. CDR3 length: 13 residues. The germline CDR1 and CDR2 sequences are MNHEY and SMNVEV (reference sequence). Trimming pared 5 bases from V and 8 bases from J, leaving 12 bases between.

Comments on this clone: Other DNA sequences within the sample encode an identical CDR3. J is TRBJ1-2 and V is TRBV12-3 or TRBV12-4; D is possibly TRBD1 (6 bases). The V gene lost 6 bases and the J gene lost 5 bases, with 10 bases spanning the gap. The CDR3 sequence is 12 residues long. The CDR3 protein is CASSLDSYGYTF. The CDR3 DNA follows: TGTGCCAGCAGCCTGGACAGTTATGGCTACACCTTC.

The chain carries TRBV9 and TRBJ1-1; TRBD1 might be the D (6 bases). CDR1 is SGDLS and CDR2 is YYNGEE in the germline V gene. V gave up 0 bases and J gave up 4 bases, with 10 bases separating them. The CDR3 extends over 14 amino acids. CDR3 nucleotides: TGTGCCAGCAGCGTAGAGGGGGTACTCACTGAAGCTTTCTTT. Translated, it gives CASSVEGVLTEAFF.

This clone is a singleton in its sample. V and J are TRBV12-3 or TRBV12-4 and TRBJ1-2; TRBD1 matches at 7 bases. The V gene end was trimmed by 5 bases and the J gene end by 5 bases; junction bases not matched to a gene: 5. The CDR3 totals 13 residues. For the CDR3, the DNA is TGTGCCAGCAGTCAGGGACAGAAATATGGCTACACCTTC. Translation gives CASSQGQKYGYTF.

This rearrangement joins TRBV6-2 or TRBV6-3 to TRBJ2-1, with D possibly matching TRBD2 (5 bases). The CDR3 sequence is 13 residues long. The V end lost 5 bases, the J end lost 6 bases, and 11 bases lay between the germline ends. Germline lookup yields CDR1 MNHEY and CDR2 SVGEGT. The CDR3 protein is CASSDPGFNEQFF. DNA for the CDR3: TGTGCCAGCAGTGACCCGGGGTTCAATGAGCAGTTCTTC.

This chain uses TRBV10-3 with TRBJ1-4; TRBD1 matches at 7 bases. The junction had 15 bases not matched to a gene; V was cut back by 10 bases and J by 10 bases. Germline V CDR1 and CDR2: ENHRY, SYGVKD. The CDR3 is made up of 14 amino acids. CDR3 nucleotides: TGTGCCACTTCCATTGACAGGGCCGAGATAAAACTGTTTTTT. Translation: CATSIDRAEIKLFF.